The 21 T cell receptor beta chains reported below all come from one sample, sequenced in a study of vaccination effects on CD4 cells after COVID-19. This table comes from immunoSEQ multiplex PCR, and its TCRdb copy is limited to in-frame clones, with some not included. The sample has about 54,000 clones, more than 60% seen once. These receptors' antigens are unknown. Under the ViraFEST assay, PBMC were stimulated with viral peptide pools so that antigen-specific CD4+ T cells expanded. Sequencing was performed afterwards. Isolating CD4+ T cells followed roughly ten days of culture. Prior SARS-CoV-2 infection was absent in the vaccine recipients, as shown by negative nucleocapsid antibodies. Sequenced material: CD4+ T cells from PBMCs cultured with SARS-CoV-2 spike peptides, taken before COVID-19 vaccination. All receptors derive from a human donor who received a COVID-19 vaccine.

The V call is TRBV5-1, the J call TRBJ2-3, with TRBD2 identical over 8 bases. Germline trimming cut 3 bases from V and 4 bases from J; bases unmatched to any gene: 4. Germline V gene data show CDR1 as SGHRS and CDR2 as YFSETQ. The CDR3 is made up of 14 amino acids. The DNA of the CDR3 is TGCGCCAGCAGCTCGACGGGAGGGTCAGATACGCAGTATTTT. Translating it yields CASSSTGGSDTQYF.

The V and J genes are TRBV28 and TRBJ2-3; unclear D gene. The CDR3 consists of 12 residues. Germline assignment: CDR1 MDHEN and CDR2 SYDVKM. The V gene lost 2 bases and the J gene lost 3 bases, with 3 bases spanning the gap. The CDR3 sequence is CASSLRTDTQYF. The CDR3 DNA follows: TGTGCCAGCAGTTTAAGGACAGATACGCAGTATTTT.

This clone was found once. This chain joins TRBV25-1 and TRBJ2-2, with 8 nucleotides matching TRBD1. Germline assignment: CDR1 MGHDK and CDR2 SYGVNS. This CDR3 has 17 amino acids. The junction had 23 bases not matched to a gene; V was cut back by 7 bases and J by 13 bases. The CDR3 sequence: CASIPVHGAGGFRRLFF. The CDR3 DNA reads as TGTGCCAGCATTCCGGTCCACGGGGCAGGGGGCTTTCGTAGGCTGTTTTTT.

The chain recombines TRBV4-3 with TRBJ2-5; a weak D match, TRBD1 (6 bases). In germline, CDR1 is LGHNA, CDR2 YSLEER. Trimming stripped 1 base from V and 4 bases from J, with 13 bases between. The length of the CDR3 is 15 residues. In DNA form, the CDR3 reads TGCGCCAGCAGCCAAGCAGCAGGGGTAGGAGAGACCCAGTACTTC. Translated, it gives CASSQAAGVGETQYF.

The chain carries TRBV28 and TRBJ1-2, with 8 bases fitting TRBD1. V lost 5 bases to trimming and J lost 2 bases; unmatched junction nucleotides: 4. From germline, CDR1 is MDHEN and CDR2 SYDVKM. The CDR3 extends over 14 amino acids. CDR3 in DNA: TGTGCCAGCAGTCCCCGGGACAGGAACTATGGCTACACCTTC. Encoded protein: CASSPRDRNYGYTF.

The V gene is TRBV15, the J gene TRBJ2-6, with 7 nucleotides matching TRBD1. The CDR3 contains 19 residues. The ends lost 1 base at V and 0 bases at J; junction bases unmatched: 9. Germline V gene lookup returns CDR1 LNHNV and CDR2 YYDKDF (reference sequence). CDR3 DNA: TGTGCCACCAGCAGAGCGGTGAGAGGGGGCCGCTCTGGGGCCAACGTCCTGACTTTC. The encoded protein is CATSRAVRGGRSGANVLTF. Combining the CDR3 with reference TRBV15 and TRBJ2-6 gives the whole variable domain DAMVIQNPRYQVTQFGKPVTLSCSQTLNHNVMYWYQQKSSQAPKLLFHYYDKDFNNEADTPDNFQSRRPNTSFCFLDIRSPGLGDTAMYLCATSRAVRGGRSGANVLTFGAGSRLTVL.

The J gene is TRBJ1-3, the V gene TRBV18, with D unclear. The germline CDR1 and CDR2 sequences are KGHSH and LQKENI. The CDR3 sequence is 17 residues long. V lost 0 bases, J lost 0 bases, and 12 bases lay in between. The CDR3 sequence is CASSPPGSLFSGNTIYF. CDR3 sequence (DNA): TGTGCCAGCTCACCACCTGGTTCTCTTTTCTCTGGAAACACCATATATTTT. Combining the CDR3 with reference TRBV18 and TRBJ1-3 gives the whole variable domain NAGVMQNPRHLVRRRGQEARLRCSPMKGHSHVYWYRQLPEEGLKFMVYLQKENIIDESGMPKERFSAEFPKEGPSILRIQQVVRGDSAAYFCASSPPGSLFSGNTIYFGEGSWLTVV.

The chain recombines TRBV18 with TRBJ2-3; 9 positions match TRBD2. There are 15 residues in the CDR3. V shed 1 base and J 3 bases; nucleotides not matched to a gene: 2. CDR1 and CDR2 (germline): KGHSH, LQKENI. In DNA, the CDR3 is TGTGCCAGCTCACCACGGGGACTAGCAACAGATACGCAGTATTTT. Protein sequence: CASSPRGLATDTQYF.

This clone was observed a few times. The chain carries TRBV28 and TRBJ1-3; D is unclear. The CDR3 loop spans 14 amino acids. Trimming pared 6 bases from V and 0 bases from J, leaving 9 bases between. Looked up from germline, CDR1 is MDHEN and CDR2 is SYDVKM. The CDR3 coding sequence is TGTGCCAGCAGAGAGATCCGCTCTGGAAACACCATATATTTT. Its translation is CASREIRSGNTIYF.

This chain connects TRBV3-1 (or the pseudogene TRBV3-2) to TRBJ2-2; D is undetermined. This CDR3 has 16 residues. Per the germline V gene, CDR1 is LGHDT and CDR2 is YNNKEL (reference sequence). Trimming shortened V by 0 bases and J by 0 bases, and 8 bases separated the two germline ends. DNA for the CDR3: TGTGCCAGCAGCCAAGAAACACATACGAACACCGGGGAGCTGTTTTTT. Protein: CASSQETHTNTGELFF.

This clone was found once. V usage is TRBV10-3 and J usage is TRBJ2-7; possible D gene TRBD1, 6 bases. This CDR3 comprises 11 residues. Trimming took off 4 bases at V and 7 bases at J, with 8 bases between the two ends. Germline V gives CDR1 ENHRY, CDR2 SYGVKD. The CDR3 loop reads CAISVTGEQYF. The CDR3 DNA follows: TGTGCCATCAGTGTAACAGGGGAGCAGTACTTC.

This clone was seen at least ten times. The V and J genes are TRBV7-3 and TRBJ2-7, with TRBD2 as a possible D gene (6 bases). The length of the CDR3 is 12 residues. CDR1 SGHTA and CDR2 FQGTGA come from the germline V gene. The V and J ends lost 2 bases and 6 bases respectively, with 8 bases between them. CDR3 sequence: CASSLDGGEQYF. The CDR3 DNA sequence: TGTGCCAGCAGCTTAGACGGGGGCGAGCAGTACTTC.

The table lists this clone with a count of one. The gene calls are TRBV7-8 and TRBJ2-1; TRBD2 matches 8 bases. The V gene's germline CDR1 is SGHVS and CDR2 FQNEAQ. Trimming cost V 1 base and J 4 bases; bases outside gene matches: 3. The CDR3 consists of 15 residues. CDR3 region: CASSLVSGTYNEQFF. The CDR3 nucleotides are TGTGCCAGCAGCTTAGTTAGCGGGACATACAATGAGCAGTTCTTC.

The chain joins TRBV7-2 to TRBJ2-5, with TRBD2 matching 13 bases. CDR1 is SGHTA and CDR2 is FQGNSA in the germline V gene. CDR3 length: 16 amino acids. V shed 5 bases, J shed 5 bases, and the junction held 8 bases outside the gene matches. CDR3 DNA sequence: TGTGCCAGCAGCAGGGGGGGACTAGCGGGGCGGGAGACCCAGTACTTC. This gives the protein CASSRGGLAGRETQYF.

J is TRBJ2-7 and V is TRBV20-1, with 8 bases fitting TRBD2. From germline, CDR1 is DFQATT and CDR2 SNEGSKA (reference sequence). V lost 3 bases, J lost 5 bases, and 6 bases stayed unmatched. The CDR3 covers 13 residues. DNA of the CDR3: TGCAGTGCTAGTCCGGGAGGGCGGGACGAGCAGTACTTC. Encoded protein: CSASPGGRDEQYF.

The chain combines TRBV2 with TRBJ2-3; D perhaps matches TRBD2 (7 bases). Germline CDR1 reads SNHLY; CDR2 reads FYNNEI. This CDR3 has 15 amino acids. Trimming removed 4 bases from V and 8 bases from J, with 19 bases in between. In DNA form, the CDR3 reads TGTGCCAGCAGTGGGGTCGGGGGGCGGTTTCTTACGCAGTATTTT. Encoded protein: CASSGVGGRFLTQYF.

This clone was seen a handful of times. The genes are TRBV12-5 and TRBJ1-2, with D hard to call. The V end lost 0 bases, the J end lost 12 bases, and 11 bases lay between the germline ends. There are 12 residues in the CDR3. Germline CDR1 and CDR2: LGHNT and FRNRAP. CDR3 DNA: TGTGCTAGTGGTTTGGTACGGACTGACAACACCTTC. It is translated as CASGLVRTDNTF. The complete variable domain, with remaining parts taken from reference TRBV12-5 and TRBJ1-2, reads DARVTQTPRHKVTEMGQEVTMRCQPILGHNTVFWYRQTMMQGLELLAYFRNRAPLDDSGMPKDRFSAEMPDATLATLKIQPSEPRDSAVYFCASGLVRTDNTFGSGTRLTVV.

The V call is TRBV7-9, the J call TRBJ2-3; tentatively, D is TRBD2 (5 bases). This CDR3 has 16 residues. V gave up 2 bases and J gave up 3 bases, with 15 bases separating them. The germline V gene encodes CDR1 SEHNR and CDR2 FQNEAQ (reference sequence). The CDR3 DNA sequence: TGTGCCAGCAGCTTATCAACTAGTCGGAGAACAGATACGCAGTATTTT. It translates to CASSLSTSRRTDTQYF.

The rearrangement joins TRBV19 to TRBJ1-1, with 8 bases that match TRBD1. The germline V gene has CDR1 LNHDA and CDR2 SQIVND (reference sequence). This CDR3 contains 17 residues. J gave up 4 bases and V 7 bases, and 17 bases lay outside the gene matches. CDR3 in DNA: TGTGCCAGTACCTATCGCGGGCAGGGGGCGGTTAGCACTGAAGCTTTCTTT. This translates into CASTYRGQGAVSTEAFF. Based on the CDR3 plus reference TRBV19 and TRBJ1-1, the full variable domain is DGGITQSPKYLFRKEGQNVTLSCEQNLNHDAMYWYRQDPGQGLRLIYYSQIVNDFQKGDIAEGYSVSREKKESFPLTVTSAQKNPTAFYLCASTYRGQGAVSTEAFFGQGTRLTVV.

The chain recombines TRBV7-9 with TRBJ2-3; TRBD2 matches at 13 bases. This CDR3 contains 17 residues. Germline CDR1 reads SEHNR; CDR2 reads FQNEAQ (reference sequence). V was pared by 3 bases and J by 4 bases, with 7 bases of the junction left unmatched. CDR3 region: CASSFGTSGILADTQYF. DNA of the CDR3: TGTGCCAGCAGCTTCGGGACTAGCGGGATCTTGGCAGATACGCAGTATTTT.

The CDR3 DNA is TGTGCCAGCAACGGACAGGGGGCTGGCTACACCTTC. Its protein is CASNGQGAGYTF. The genes are TRBV28 and TRBJ1-2; 11 bases line up with TRBD1. In germline, CDR1 is MDHEN, CDR2 SYDVKM. The CDR3 runs 12 residues. With V trimmed by 7 bases and J by 7 bases, 2 bases remained unmatched.